The 9 T cell receptor beta chains in this list originate from one sample, sequenced in a study of shared clonotypes between healthy human individuals. Produced via immunoSEQ multiplex PCR; TCRdb's table is partial and in-frame only. The data contain hundreds of thousands of clones, 96% of them seen just once; the ten biggest clones take up about 0.064%. The sequencing sample was made of naive CD4+ T cells sorted from blood. Subset here: CD45RA+ positively selected. The receptors here all came from a woman between 25 and 40 years old in good health.

V and J are TRBV5-1 and TRBJ2-1; D unclear. The CDR3 spans 16 residues. Between the trimmed V and J ends, which lost 1 base and 0 bases, there was a span of 11 bases. In germline, CDR1 is SGHRS, CDR2 YFSETQ. The CDR3 coding sequence is TGCGCCAGCAGCTTGACTCGTTCTCCCTCCTACAATGAGCAGTTCTTC. It is translated as CASSLTRSPSYNEQFF.

This sequence joins TRBV7-8 and TRBJ1-1; D is possibly TRBD1 (5 bases). V shed 1 base and J shed 6 bases, with 15 bases lying between them. The CDR3 totals 15 residues. Germline V gives CDR1 SGHVS, CDR2 FQNEAQ. CDR3 in DNA: TGTGCCAGCAGCTTAGGACAGTGGGTAAACTCTGAAGCTTTCTTT. Translation: CASSLGQWVNSEAFF.

V is TRBV9 and J is TRBJ2-3; a weak D match, TRBD2 (6 bases). CDR1 and CDR2 (germline): SGDLS, YYNGEE. The CDR3 covers 15 residues. Trimming cost V 2 bases and J 4 bases, with 14 bases left between them. CDR3 coding DNA: TGTGCCAGCAGCGTGGAGGGAGCGTTCGCAGATACGCAGTATTTT. Its protein is CASSVEGAFADTQYF.

This chain links TRBV25-1 with TRBJ2-5; no clear D. The J call may be mistaken, given a closer DNA end match to TRBJ2-7. The CDR3 spans 11 residues. Germline loops: CDR1 MGHDK, CDR2 SYGVNS. The CDR3 nucleotides read TGTGCCAGCAGCGCCTCCTACGAGCAGTACTTC. Its translation: CASSASYEQYF.

The chain carries TRBV5-1 and TRBJ1-4; 9 bases match TRBD1. This CDR3 is 13 amino acids long. With V trimmed by 7 bases and J by 7 bases, 5 bases remained unmatched. Germline V gene lookup returns CDR1 SGHRS and CDR2 YFSETQ. CDR3 region: CASAGTGTEKLFF. CDR3 DNA: TGCGCCAGCGCCGGGACAGGGACTGAAAAACTGTTTTTT. The variable domain in full, completed from reference TRBV5-1 and TRBJ1-4, reads KAGVTQTPRYLIKTRGQQVTLSCSPISGHRSVSWYQQTPGQGLQFLFEYFSETQRNKGNFPGRFSGRQFSNSRSEMNVSTLELGDSALYLCASAGTGTEKLFFGSGTQLSVL.

The rearrangement uses TRBV5-4 and TRBJ1-1; D is ambiguous. Germline CDR1 and CDR2: SGHNT and YYREEE (reference sequence). Trimming removed 0 bases at V and 2 bases at J, with 8 bases between. The CDR3 consists of 14 residues. CDR3 coding DNA: TGTGCCAGCAGCTTGGGACACTTTAACACTGAAGCTTTCTTT. It yields the protein CASSLGHFNTEAFF.

The chain joins TRBV9 to TRBJ2-6, with D possibly TRBD2 on 7 matching bases. Germline loops: CDR1 SGDLS, CDR2 YYNGEE. V was clipped by 6 bases and J by 1 base, with 14 bases between them. The CDR3 consists of 16 residues. For the CDR3, the DNA is TGTGCCAGCACCCTCGAGGGGGGGTCTGGGGCCAACGTCCTGACTTTC. This translates into CASTLEGGSGANVLTF.

The chain carries TRBV5-1 and TRBJ2-1, with 8 bases identical to TRBD2. CDR3 length: 16 amino acids. Per germline, CDR1 SGHRS and CDR2 YFSETQ. V trimming: 0 bases; J trimming: 8 bases; junction bases outside the gene matches: 10. The CDR3 loop is CASSLGAGVSLDEQFF. The CDR3 nucleotides read TGCGCCAGCAGCTTGGGAGCGGGAGTCAGTCTCGATGAGCAGTTCTTC.

This rearrangement joins TRBV15 to TRBJ1-3, with TRBD1 as a possible D gene (6 bases). The CDR3 has 15 residues. The V end lost 2 bases, the J end lost 0 bases, and 8 bases lay between the germline ends. In germline, CDR1 is LNHNV, CDR2 YYDKDF (reference sequence). The CDR3 DNA reads as TGTGCCACCAGCAGAAACAGGGACTCTGGAAACACCATATATTTT. Its protein product is CATSRNRDSGNTIYF.